The entry that follows covers one T cell receptor beta chain sequence. Antigen: not known. This sample is drawn from a study of memory CD4+ T cells and cytomegalovirus serostatus. General study findings and limits: Each of fewer than 80 CMV-associated TCRbeta sequences occurred in one to five individuals. CMV serostatus prediction reached median AUC about 0.96, or 0.93 with US-trained model.

From germline, CDR1 is SGHRS and CDR2 YFSETQ. This CDR3 spans 13 amino acids. The V gene lost 4 bases and the J gene lost 7 bases, with 12 bases spanning the gap. The authors' processing: After removing out-of-frame reads, under 2.5 million distinct TCRbeta sequences remained. Measured with immunoSEQ multiplex PCR; TCRdb has only the in-frame clones, and not every one. The D gene and trimming were derived from the DNA, and the V and J assignments and clone size from that table. The sample yields 50,000 to 65,000 clones, about 73% seen once. The sort gate was single viable CD3+CD4+CD8-CD45RO+ cells for memory CD4+ T cells.

The chain carries TRBV5-1 and TRBJ2-1; D possibly matches TRBD1 or TRBD2 (5 bases each). This clonotype was obtained from an adult in good health and CMV-seronegative. Sequencing input: memory CD4+ T cells from blood. CDR3 sequence reads: CASSRDGRNEQFF. Here the CDR3 DNA reads TGCGCCAGCAGCCGGGACGGTAGGAATGAGCAGTTCTTC.